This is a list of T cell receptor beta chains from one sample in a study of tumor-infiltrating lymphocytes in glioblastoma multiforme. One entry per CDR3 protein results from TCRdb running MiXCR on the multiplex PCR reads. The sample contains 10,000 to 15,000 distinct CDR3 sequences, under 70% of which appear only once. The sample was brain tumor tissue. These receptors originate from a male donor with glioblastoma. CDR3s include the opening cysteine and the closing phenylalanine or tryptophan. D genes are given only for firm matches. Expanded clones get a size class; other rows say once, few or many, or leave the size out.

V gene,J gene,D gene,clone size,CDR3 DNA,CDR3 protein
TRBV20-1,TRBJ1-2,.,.,TGCAGTGCTAGAGATCTTAATATGTTTCTCAACTATGGCTACACCTTC,CSARDLNMFLNYGYTF
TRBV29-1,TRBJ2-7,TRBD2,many,TGCAGCGAGAATGGGGCTAGCGGATTCTACGAGCAGTACTTC,CSENGASGFYEQYF
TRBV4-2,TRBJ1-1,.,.,TGTGTCAGCAGCCGGGACTGGAACACTGAAGCTTCCTTT,CVSSRDWNTEASF
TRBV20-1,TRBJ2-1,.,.,TGCAGTGCTAGAGGAATGGGCGATATTAATGAGCAGTTCTTC,CSARGMGDINEQFF
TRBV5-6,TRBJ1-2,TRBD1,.,TGTGCCAGCGGCCCAACGGGACAGATCTATGACCACACCTTC,CASGPTGQIYDHTF
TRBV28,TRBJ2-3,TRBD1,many,TGTGCCAGCAGTATCCGGGACAGGGTGGGAGATACGCAGTATTTT,CASSIRDRVGDTQYF
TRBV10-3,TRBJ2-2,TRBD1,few,TGTGCCAACGGAGGACAGGGGAACACCGGGGAGCTGTTTTTT,CANGGQGNTGELFF
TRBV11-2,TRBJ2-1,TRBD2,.,TGTGCCAGCAGCGTCACTAGCGGGAGTCTCGGTGAGCAGTTCTTC,CASSVTSGSLGEQFF
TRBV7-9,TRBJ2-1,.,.,TGCGCCAGCAGCTTAGAAGGGGCGGGTAATAAGCAGTTCTTC,CASSLEGAGNKQFF
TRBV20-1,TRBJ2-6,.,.,TGCAGTGCTAGAGATATGGGTTTAGGGGCCAACGCCCTGACTTTC,CSARDMGLGANALTF
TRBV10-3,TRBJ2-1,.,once,TGTGCCATCAGTGAGAACAGGGTCTACAATGAGCAGTTCTTC,CAISENRVYNEQFF
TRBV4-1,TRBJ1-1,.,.,TGCGCCAGCGGCCAAGATTGGGGGGCAGCCATCGAAGCTTTCTTT,CASGQDWGAAIEAFF
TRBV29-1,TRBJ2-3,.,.,TGCAGTGTTAAAGGAGGGACAGATACGCAGTATTTT,CSVKGGTDTQYF
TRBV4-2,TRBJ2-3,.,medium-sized,TGTGCCAGCAGCCAAGTATTGGCAGATACGCAGTATTTT,CASSQVLADTQYF
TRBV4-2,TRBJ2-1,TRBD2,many,TGTGCCAGCAGCCAAGACTTTGGGCAAGCGGGAGACAGTCAGTTCTTC,CASSQDFGQAGDSQFF
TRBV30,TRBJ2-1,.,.,TGTGCCTGGGAACGGGTGAGCTCAGCTGAGCAGTTATTC,CAWERVSSAEQLF
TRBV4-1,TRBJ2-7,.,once,TGCGCCAGCAGCAGGTCGGGCGAAACGAACGAGCAGTACTTC,CASSRSGETNEQYF
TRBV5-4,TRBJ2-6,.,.,TGTGCCAGCAGCTTCACCTTAACCGGGGCCAACGTCCTGACTTTC,CASSFTLTGANVLTF
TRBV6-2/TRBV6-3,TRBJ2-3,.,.,TGTGCCAGTAGTTACCCTACCCAGGCCCCCAGCGAAGATGCGCAGTATTTT,CASSYPTQAPSEDAQYF
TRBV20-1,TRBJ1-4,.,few,TGCAGTGCTAGAGGCAGTGTAGAACTGTTTTTT,CSARGSVELFF
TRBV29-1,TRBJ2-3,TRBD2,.,TGCAGCGTTGGGCCCACTAGCGGGAGGGCCACAGATACGCAGTATTTT,CSVGPTSGRATDTQYF
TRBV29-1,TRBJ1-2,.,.,TGCAGCGTTGATGTAGTGGGTGGGCAGGGCGACCCAGAGGACTATGGCTACACCTTC,CSVDVVGGQGDPEDYGYTF
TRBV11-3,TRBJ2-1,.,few,TGTGCCAGCAGCCCGAGGGGGGGGTGTGAGCAGTTCTTC,CASSPRGGCEQFF
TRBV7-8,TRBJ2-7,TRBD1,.,TGTGCCAGCAGCGCCTGGACAGGGGAAGAGCAGTACTTC,CASSAWTGEEQYF
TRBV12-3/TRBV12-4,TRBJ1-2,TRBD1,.,TGTGCCAACAGGTCGGGACAGGGGCCTGGCTACACCTTC,CANRSGQGPGYTF
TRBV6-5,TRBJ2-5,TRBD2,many,TGTGCCAGCAGTTACAAGGCGGGAGGAGAGACCCAGTACTTC,CASSYKAGGETQYF
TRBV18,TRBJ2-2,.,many,TGTGCCAGCTCACCTACACAGAACACCGGGGAGCTGTTTTTT,CASSPTQNTGELFF
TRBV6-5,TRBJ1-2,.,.,TGTGCCAGCAGTTACTCAACAGGGCCCAACTATGGCTACACCTTC,CASSYSTGPNYGYTF
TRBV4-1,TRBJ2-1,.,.,TGCGCCAGCAGCCAAACGGCGGGGCCCGGGGATGAGCAGTTCTTC,CASSQTAGPGDEQFF
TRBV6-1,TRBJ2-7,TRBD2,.,TGTGACAGCGGTGAAGTGGCTAGCGGGTTCAGCTACGAGCAGTACTTC,CDSGEVASGFSYEQYF
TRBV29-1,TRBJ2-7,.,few,TGCAGCGTTGAAGGTTTGCCAGGGAAGACCTACGAGCAGTACTTC,CSVEGLPGKTYEQYF
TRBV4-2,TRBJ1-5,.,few,TGTGCCAGCAGCCAAGATTTGGCCAGCAATCAGCCCCAGCATTTT,CASSQDLASNQPQHF
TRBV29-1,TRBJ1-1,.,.,TGCAGCCTTGATAGTCCAGAGAATACTGAAGCTTTCTTT,CSLDSPENTEAFF
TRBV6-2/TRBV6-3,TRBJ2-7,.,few,TGTGCCAGCAATCACGCCTATAAGCAGTACTTC,CASNHAYKQYF
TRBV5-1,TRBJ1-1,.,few,TGCGCCAGCAGCGCTACAGGGTTTGGCACTGAAGCTTTCTTT,CASSATGFGTEAFF